This T cell receptor (beta chain) was obtained from a study of blood T cell repertoires in COVID-19. V lost 5 bases, J lost 9 bases, and 20 bases lay in between. Germline V gene sequence: CDR1 SGHTA, CDR2 FQGNSA. The CDR3 covers 15 residues. Only in-frame clones appear in the TCRdb table, and some are missing; sequencing was by immunoSEQ multiplex PCR. Of 250,000 or so clones listed, 70% to 90% are singletons. Material for sequencing was peripheral blood. This chain connects TRBV7-2 to TRBJ2-1; D perhaps matches TRBD2 (6 bases). The receptor was derived from a man aged 18 to 35 with active or convalescent COVID-19. CDR3 nucleotides: TGTGCCAGCAGCCCTCAGGGACTCTGGCTGAGTGAGCAGTTCTTC. Translation gives CASSPQGLWLSEQFF.